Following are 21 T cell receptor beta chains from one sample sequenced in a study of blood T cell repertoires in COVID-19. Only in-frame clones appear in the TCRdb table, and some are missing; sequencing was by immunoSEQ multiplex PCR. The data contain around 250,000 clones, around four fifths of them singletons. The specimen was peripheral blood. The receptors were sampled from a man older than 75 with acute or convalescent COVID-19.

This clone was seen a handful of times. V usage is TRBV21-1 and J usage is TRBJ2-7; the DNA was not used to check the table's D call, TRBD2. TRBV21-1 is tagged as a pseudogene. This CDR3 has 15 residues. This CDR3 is CASSKVFPASYEQYF. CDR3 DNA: TGTGCCAGCAGCAAAGTCTTCCCGGCTAGCTACGAGCAGTACTTC.

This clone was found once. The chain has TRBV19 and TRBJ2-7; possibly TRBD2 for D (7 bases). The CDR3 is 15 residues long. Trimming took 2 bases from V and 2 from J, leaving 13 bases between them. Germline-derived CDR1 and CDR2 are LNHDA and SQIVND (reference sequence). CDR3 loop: CASSIIRGAPYEQYF. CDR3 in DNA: TGTGCCAGTAGTATAATTCGGGGGGCTCCCTACGAGCAGTACTTC.

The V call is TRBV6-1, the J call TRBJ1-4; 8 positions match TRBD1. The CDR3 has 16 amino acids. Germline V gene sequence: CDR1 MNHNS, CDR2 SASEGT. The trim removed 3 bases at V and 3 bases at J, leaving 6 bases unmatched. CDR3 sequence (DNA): TGTGCCAGCAGTGAGGGACAGGCTGCCGCTAATGAAAAACTGTTTTTT. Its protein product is CASSEGQAAANEKLFF.

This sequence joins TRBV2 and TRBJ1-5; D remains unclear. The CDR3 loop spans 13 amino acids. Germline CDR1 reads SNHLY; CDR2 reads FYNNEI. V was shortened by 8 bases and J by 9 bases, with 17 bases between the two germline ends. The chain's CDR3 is CASGVTLGWPQHF. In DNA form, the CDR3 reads TGTGCCAGCGGGGTCACACTAGGGTGGCCCCAGCATTTT.

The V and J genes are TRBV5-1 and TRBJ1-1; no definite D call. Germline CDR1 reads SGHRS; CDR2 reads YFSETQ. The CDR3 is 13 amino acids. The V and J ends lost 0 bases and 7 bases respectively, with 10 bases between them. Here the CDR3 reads CASSLAAGIEAFF. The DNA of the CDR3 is TGCGCCAGCAGCTTGGCGGCCGGGATTGAAGCTTTCTTT. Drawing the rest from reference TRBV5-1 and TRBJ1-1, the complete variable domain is KAGVTQTPRYLIKTRGQQVTLSCSPISGHRSVSWYQQTPGQGLQFLFEYFSETQRNKGNFPGRFSGRQFSNSRSEMNVSTLELGDSALYLCASSLAAGIEAFFGQGTRLTVV.

CDR3 loop: CASSRDLQGSGTEAFF. Written as DNA, the CDR3 is TGTGCCAGCAGCCGCGACCTACAGGGATCTGGCACTGAAGCTTTCTTT. The chain recombines TRBV7-9 with TRBJ1-1, with a tentative D call TRBD1 (6 bases). CDR1 and CDR2 (germline): SEHNR, FQNEAQ (reference sequence). The V end lost 5 bases, the J end lost 4 bases, and 20 bases lay between the germline ends. This CDR3 comprises 16 residues.

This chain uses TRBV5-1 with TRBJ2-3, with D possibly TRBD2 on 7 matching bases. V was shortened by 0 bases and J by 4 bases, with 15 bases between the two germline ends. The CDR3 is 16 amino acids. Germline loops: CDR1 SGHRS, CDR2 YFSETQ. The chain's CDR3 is CASSLEGGPGADTQYF. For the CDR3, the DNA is TGCGCCAGCAGCTTGGAGGGAGGGCCAGGGGCAGATACGCAGTATTTT.

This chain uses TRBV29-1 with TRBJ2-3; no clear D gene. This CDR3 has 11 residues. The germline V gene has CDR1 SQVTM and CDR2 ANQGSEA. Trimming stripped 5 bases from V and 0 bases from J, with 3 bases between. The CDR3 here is CSVLSTDTQYF. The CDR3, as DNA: TGCAGCGTTCTAAGCACAGATACGCAGTATTTT.

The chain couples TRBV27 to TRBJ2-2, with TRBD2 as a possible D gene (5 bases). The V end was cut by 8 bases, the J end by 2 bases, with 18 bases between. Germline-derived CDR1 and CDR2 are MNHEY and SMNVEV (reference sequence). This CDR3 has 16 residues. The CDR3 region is CASRPTRASNTGELFF. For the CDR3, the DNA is TGTGCCAGCCGACCGACGAGGGCCTCAAACACCGGGGAGCTGTTTTTT.

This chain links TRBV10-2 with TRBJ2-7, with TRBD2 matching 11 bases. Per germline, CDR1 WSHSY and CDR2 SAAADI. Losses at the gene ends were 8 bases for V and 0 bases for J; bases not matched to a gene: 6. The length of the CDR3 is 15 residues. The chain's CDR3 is CASSKTSGSSYEQYF. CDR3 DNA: TGCGCCAGCTCAAAAACTAGCGGGAGCTCCTACGAGCAGTACTTC.

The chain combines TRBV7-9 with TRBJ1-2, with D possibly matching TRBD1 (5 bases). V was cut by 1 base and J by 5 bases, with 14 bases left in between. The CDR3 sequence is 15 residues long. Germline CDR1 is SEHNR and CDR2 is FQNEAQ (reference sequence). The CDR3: CASSLDLDMPYGYTF. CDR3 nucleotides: TGTGCCAGCAGCTTAGATTTGGACATGCCTTATGGCTACACCTTC.

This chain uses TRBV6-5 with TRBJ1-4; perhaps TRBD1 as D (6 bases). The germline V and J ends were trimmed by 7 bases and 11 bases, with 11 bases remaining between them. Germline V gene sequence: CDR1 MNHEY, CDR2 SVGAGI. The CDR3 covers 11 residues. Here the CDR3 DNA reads TGTGCCAGCACTCAGGGGCGGAAACTGTTTTTT. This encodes CASTQGRKLFF.

The CDR3 DNA is TGTGCCAGCAGTGATTGGGGGACTAGCGGGTCCCCCACAGATACGCAGTATTTT. The encoded protein is CASSDWGTSGSPTDTQYF. The chain combines TRBV25-1 with TRBJ2-3; 12 nucleotides line up with TRBD2. V lost 3 bases to trimming and J lost 2 bases; unmatched junction nucleotides: 9. The germline CDR1 and CDR2 sequences are MGHDK and SYGVNS. This CDR3 is 18 amino acids long.

The CDR3 protein is CASSPAWGPDTEAFF. Here the CDR3 DNA reads TGTGCCAGCTCACCAGCATGGGGGCCGGACACTGAAGCTTTCTTT. V gene TRBV18 combines with J gene TRBJ1-1; D perhaps matches TRBD1 (6 bases). The CDR3 loop spans 15 amino acids. Germline V CDR1 and CDR2: KGHSH, LQKENI. The V end was cut by 2 bases, the J end by 3 bases, with 13 bases between.

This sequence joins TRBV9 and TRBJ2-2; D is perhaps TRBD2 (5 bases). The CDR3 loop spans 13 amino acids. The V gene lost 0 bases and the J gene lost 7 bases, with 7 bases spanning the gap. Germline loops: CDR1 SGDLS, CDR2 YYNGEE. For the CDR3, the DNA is TGTGCCAGCAGCGTAGCGGGATTCGGGGAGCTGTTTTTT. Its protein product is CASSVAGFGELFF.

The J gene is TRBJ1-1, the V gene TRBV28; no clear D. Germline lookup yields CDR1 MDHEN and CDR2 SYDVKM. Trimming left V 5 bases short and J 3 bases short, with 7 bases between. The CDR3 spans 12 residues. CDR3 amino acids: CASSTLDTEAFF. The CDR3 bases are TGTGCCAGCAGTACATTGGACACTGAAGCTTTCTTT.

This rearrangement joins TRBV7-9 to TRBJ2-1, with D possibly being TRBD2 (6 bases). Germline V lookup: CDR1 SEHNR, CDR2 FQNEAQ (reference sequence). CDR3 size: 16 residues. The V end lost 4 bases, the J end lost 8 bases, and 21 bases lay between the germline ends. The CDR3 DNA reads TGTGCCAGCAGCTCCACTTGGGAGGCGGGATTTTATGAGCAGTTCTTC. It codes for CASSSTWEAGFYEQFF.

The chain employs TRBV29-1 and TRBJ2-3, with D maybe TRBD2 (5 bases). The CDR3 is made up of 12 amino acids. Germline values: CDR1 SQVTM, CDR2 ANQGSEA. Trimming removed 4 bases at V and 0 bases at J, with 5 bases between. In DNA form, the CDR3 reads TGCAGCGTTGCGGGGAGCACAGATACGCAGTATTTT. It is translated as CSVAGSTDTQYF.

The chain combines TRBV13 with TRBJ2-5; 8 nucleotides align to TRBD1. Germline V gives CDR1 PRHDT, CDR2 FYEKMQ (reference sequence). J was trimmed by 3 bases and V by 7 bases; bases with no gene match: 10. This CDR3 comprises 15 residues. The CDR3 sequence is CASTRSRQGKETQYF. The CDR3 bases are TGTGCCAGCACCCGAAGTCGACAGGGGAAAGAGACCCAGTACTTC.

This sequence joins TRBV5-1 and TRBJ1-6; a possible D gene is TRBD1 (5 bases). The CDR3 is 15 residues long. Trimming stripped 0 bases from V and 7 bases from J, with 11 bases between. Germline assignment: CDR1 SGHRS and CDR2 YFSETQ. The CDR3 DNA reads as TGCGCCAGCAGCTTGGCCGCGGGGGTGAATTCACCCCTCCACTTT. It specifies CASSLAAGVNSPLHF.

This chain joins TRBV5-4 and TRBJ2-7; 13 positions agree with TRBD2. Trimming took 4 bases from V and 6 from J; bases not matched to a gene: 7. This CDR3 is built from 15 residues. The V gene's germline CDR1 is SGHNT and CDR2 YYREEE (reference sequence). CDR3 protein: CASSPGLAGVVEQYF. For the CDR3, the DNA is TGTGCCAGCAGCCCTGGACTAGCGGGAGTAGTCGAGCAGTACTTC.